These 17 T cell receptor beta chains were all obtained from the same sample, sequenced in a study of blood T cell repertoires in COVID-19. TCRdb keeps only in-frame clones here, not all; method: immunoSEQ multiplex PCR. The repertoire holds about 180,000 clones, with 80% as singletons. The sample comprised PBMCs or T cells enriched from blood (not recorded which). Every receptor here comes from a man between 60 and 70 years old who had been exposed to COVID-19.

V is TRBV7-9 and J is TRBJ1-2; 7 positions match TRBD1. V was clipped by 7 bases and J by 4 bases; unmatched bases: 3. The germline V gene has CDR1 SEHNR and CDR2 FQNEAQ (reference sequence). This CDR3 spans 12 amino acids. CDR3: CASTAGGYGYTF. CDR3 sequence (DNA): TGTGCCAGCACGGCAGGGGGCTATGGCTACACCTTC.

CDR3 amino acids: CASSLVFSDLNTGELFF. The DNA for the CDR3 is TGTGCCAGCAGCTTAGTATTCTCGGACTTAAACACCGGGGAGCTGTTTTTT. The chain employs TRBV11-2 and TRBJ2-2; possible D gene TRBD2, 5 bases. From germline, CDR1 is SGHAT and CDR2 FQNNGV. The V gene lost 1 base and the J gene lost 2 bases, with 14 bases spanning the gap. CDR3 length equals 17 residues.

V is TRBV4-1 and J is TRBJ2-7; the match to TRBD1 covers 9 bases. Germline V gene data show CDR1 as MGHRA and CDR2 as YSYEKL. CDR3 length: 17 residues. V lost 0 bases to trimming and J lost 2 bases; unmatched junction nucleotides: 8. CDR3 sequence reads: CASSQDGPGQGAYEQYF. DNA of the CDR3: TGCGCCAGCAGCCAAGATGGGCCGGGACAGGGAGCCTACGAGCAGTACTTC.

This chain's CDR3 is CASSTPEGSSYNEQFF. The CDR3 DNA follows: TGTGCCAGCAGCACCCCGGAGGGGAGCTCCTACAATGAGCAGTTCTTC. This chain connects TRBV7-8 to TRBJ2-1; D possibly corresponds to TRBD2 (6 bases). The CDR3 is 16 residues long. Germline V gene data show CDR1 as SGHVS and CDR2 as FQNEAQ. Deletions cut 5 bases from V and 0 bases from J, with 14 bases between.

The chain employs TRBV9 and TRBJ1-4; 7 bases fit TRBD1. Germline V gene data show CDR1 as SGDLS and CDR2 as YYNGEE. V lost 7 bases, J lost 5 bases, and 5 bases stayed unmatched. The CDR3 spans 13 residues. The CDR3 DNA is TGTGCCAGCGGGACAGCTAGAAATGAAAAACTGTTTTTT. It encodes CASGTARNEKLFF.

The chain uses TRBV30 and TRBJ1-1; D remains ambiguous. This CDR3 region has 15 residues. Trimming shortened V by 7 bases and J by 1 base, and 19 bases separated the two germline ends. Germline lookup yields CDR1 GTSNPN and CDR2 SVGIG (reference sequence). The DNA for the CDR3 is TGTGCCTTACACAAAGTATCCAGGCCGAACACTGAAGCTTTCTTT. Residues: CALHKVSRPNTEAFF.

The V gene is TRBV10-3, the J gene TRBJ1-2; 7 positions agree with TRBD1. Germline CDR1 and CDR2: ENHRY and SYGVKD. The junction had 10 bases not matched to a gene; V was cut back by 7 bases and J by 5 bases. This CDR3 contains 14 residues. This CDR3 is CAIKVEGAKYGYTF. CDR3 coding DNA: TGTGCCATCAAGGTCGAGGGGGCGAAGTATGGCTACACCTTC.

The V call is TRBV6-5, the J call TRBJ1-1; no reliable D call. CDR1 is MNHEY and CDR2 is SVGAGI in the germline V gene. The germline V and J ends were trimmed by 4 bases and 0 bases, with 6 bases remaining between them. The CDR3 runs 13 residues. The chain's CDR3 is CASSWELNTEAFF. Written as DNA, the CDR3 is TGTGCCAGCAGTTGGGAGTTGAACACTGAAGCTTTCTTT.

The chain combines TRBV21-1 with TRBJ2-7; TRBD2, as called in the table, went unchecked against the DNA. TRBV21-1 is designated a pseudogene. The CDR3 totals 14 residues. CDR3 nucleotides: TGTGCCAGCAGCAAGCGACTAGCTTATGACGAGCAGTACTTC. It is translated as CASSKRLAYDEQYF.

V is TRBV10-3 and J is TRBJ2-7, with D perhaps matching TRBD1 (6 bases). This CDR3 comprises 13 residues. The V end lost 9 bases, the J end lost 1 base, and 13 bases lay between the germline ends. CDR1 ENHRY and CDR2 SYGVKD come from the germline V gene. CDR3 bases: TGTGCCATATCCTTACAGGGATCCTACGAGCAGTACTTC. Translating it yields CAISLQGSYEQYF.

This clone was recorded once. The gene calls are TRBV3-1 (or the pseudogene TRBV3-2) and TRBJ2-3; perhaps TRBD2 as D (5 bases). Trimming stripped 2 bases from V and 2 bases from J, with 14 bases between. The CDR3 totals 16 residues. The germline gives CDR1 LGHDT, CDR2 YNNKEL (reference sequence). The CDR3 sequence: CASSQPPHGNTDTQYF. For the CDR3, the DNA is TGTGCCAGCAGCCAACCTCCCCACGGGAACACAGATACGCAGTATTTT.

The chain is built from TRBV4-2 and TRBJ2-7; D possibly corresponds to TRBD1 (5 bases). Trimming cost V 0 bases and J 2 bases, with 8 bases left between them. The germline CDR1 and CDR2 sequences are LGHNA and YNFKEQ. The CDR3 has 14 amino acids. The CDR3 nucleotides read TGTGCCAGCAGCCAAGAGACAGCTCCCTACGAGCAGTACTTC. The encoded protein is CASSQETAPYEQYF.

The rearrangement links TRBV7-6 to TRBJ2-7; D might be TRBD2 (6 bases). Germline values: CDR1 SGHVS, CDR2 FNYEAQ. The CDR3 contains 17 residues. V lost 0 bases to trimming and J lost 1 base, with 16 bases between them. The CDR3 sequence is CASSLASVAADSYEQYF. Here the CDR3 DNA reads TGTGCCAGCAGCTTAGCGTCGGTAGCGGCCGATTCCTACGAGCAGTACTTC.

Ten or more counts support this clone. V gene TRBV7-8 combines with J gene TRBJ1-2; D not certain. The CDR3 is 14 residues long. Trimming removed 5 bases at V and 1 base at J, with 11 bases between. Germline values: CDR1 SGHVS, CDR2 FQNEAQ. Here the CDR3 DNA reads TGTGCCAGCAGCCTACGGCGGTTTAACTATGGCTACACCTTC. It is translated as CASSLRRFNYGYTF. The entire variable domain, with the rest obtained from reference TRBV7-8 and TRBJ1-2, is as follows: GAGVSQSPRYKVAKRGQDVALRCDPISGHVSLFWYQQALGQGPEFLTYFQNEAQLDKSGLPSDRFFAERPEGSVSTLKIQRTQQEDSAVYLCASSLRRFNYGYTFGSGTRLTVV.

The J gene is TRBJ1-2, the V gene TRBV28; perhaps TRBD1 as D (6 bases). The CDR3 loop spans 15 amino acids. Germline lookup yields CDR1 MDHEN and CDR2 SYDVKM. V lost 7 bases, J lost 7 bases, and 22 bases lay in between. The CDR3 is CASTPSGGRGGGYTF. CDR3 DNA: TGTGCCAGCACCCCCTCGGGGGGCAGGGGAGGTGGCTACACCTTC.

This clone was seen a few times. The V and J genes are TRBV12-3 or TRBV12-4 and TRBJ1-5; maybe TRBD1 (5 bases). V was cut by 3 bases and J by 7 bases, with 7 bases left in between. The CDR3 sequence is 12 residues long. CDR3 coding DNA: TGTGCCAGCAGTTTTGGGGGGCAGCCCCAGCATTTT. Translation gives CASSFGGQPQHF.

V and J are TRBV6-5 and TRBJ2-4; D is perhaps TRBD2 (6 bases). This CDR3 is 15 amino acids long. The V gene lost 6 bases and the J gene lost 8 bases, with 20 bases spanning the gap. CDR1 is MNHEY, CDR2 SVGAGI, per germline. The DNA of the CDR3 is TGTGCCAGCAGAGACCGGACCCGGGGGAAACACATTCAGTACTTC. This sequence encodes CASRDRTRGKHIQYF.